This section outlines one TCR beta chain sequence together with its context. It has no known antigen specificity. Per-base quality was not reported, and no clone a single base away is much larger than it. The data stem from a study of cytomegalovirus exposure and HLA in healthy donors (dated by TCRdb to the late 2010s). Background on the whole study: An earlier analysis of 587 of the donors reported about 250 Gb of sequence data and roughly 100 million unique TCR beta sequences from 150 million to 200 million T cells. About 280 gigabases of sequencing data and approximately 91 million unique TCR sequences made up an early release that covered around 640 HLA-typed donors. The genetic ancestry cluster associated with self-reported Caucasian donors included around four fifths of the roughly 380 genotyped donors. The study aimed to test whether cataloging public T cell receptors could reveal signatures of past pathogen exposure. The T cell repertoires of under 750 subjects were profiled by immunosequencing and related to cytomegalovirus serostatus. Besides the first cohort of roughly 700 subjects, a separate validation cohort made up of roughly 130 different subjects was used. To predict cytomegalovirus infection status, the study brought together high-throughput TCR immunosequencing, statistical association of individual TCRs with disease status, and machine learning. In a later analysis, previously published TCR beta repertoires from 550 to 750 donors were re-analyzed and high-resolution HLA genotyping was added so that TCR occurrence patterns could be studied. Rather than using new phenotypic data, the later analysis identified candidate immune exposures from TCR beta sequences and from how often those sequences occurred across donors. To decide whether each TCR beta V gene segment behaved as functional or pseudogenic, an earlier analysis of 587 of the donors relied on high-throughput TCR beta sequencing. Donor age, sex, ethnicity and CMV serostatus were compiled alongside the repertoire data. Genome-wide SNP genotypes for about three fifths of the roughly 670 donors were used in a later genetic analysis, which treated that subset as a discovery cohort. All discovery cohort repertoires had been generated on a single sequencing platform. HLA typing covered class I and class II loci at four-digit resolution. The number of typed donors differed by locus: roughly 620-630 for A, B, C, DRB1 and DQB1; 522 for DQA1; 606 for DPA1; and some 430 for DPB1. Four or five DR-DQ haplotypes were handled as single units for association and clustering because linkage in the cohort was strong. Across some 400 genotyped donors of the cohort, an average of about 240,000 unique TCR beta nucleotide sequences per donor were sequenced, and roughly 20% of those sequences were non-productive.

Library creation used the immunoSEQ multiplex PCR assay. For the multiplex PCR, a mixture combining 60 forward primers for TCR Vbeta segments and 13 reverse primers for TCR Jbeta segments was used. The CDR3 region of rearranged TCR beta genes was amplified from genomic DNA by a multiplex PCR assay. Amplified TCR beta libraries were sequenced as 87-base-pair reads on the Illumina HiSeq System. As for the original processing: Across the 640 or so repertoires, a later analysis counted approximately 83 million unique TCR beta chains, 8.5 million to 12 million of which were shared by at least two donors. A nearest-neighbor algorithm error-corrected the raw reads and collapsed the reads into unique sequences, merging closely related sequences to remove PCR and sequencing errors. Alignment of CDR3 sequences to IMGT reference sequences was used to assign V, D and J gene segments. Each retained sequence needed at least a six-nucleotide match to both a V gene segment and a J gene segment. Rearrangements were classified as productive when the CDR3 lacked stop codons and remained in frame with V and J, and all other rearrangements were classified as non-productive. Following IMGT convention, CDR3 was defined as the stretch from the second conserved V-encoded cysteine to the conserved J-encoded phenylalanine. Sequences without an unambiguous match to a single V gene segment were excluded from the earlier analysis of a few hundred of the donors. In an earlier analysis of 587 of the donors, V segments were called functional above 56.7% productive rearrangements and were called segregating when the between-donor standard deviation exceeded 5%. To diagnose cytomegalovirus status from the catalog of TCR beta chain sequences, a statistical classification framework was built. In a later analysis, V and J genes were assigned by comparing TCR nucleotide sequences against IMGT/GENE-DB human TR gene sequences. Using the TCRdist pipeline, a later analysis assigned CDR3 sequences along with most-parsimonious VDJ recombination scenarios. In a later analysis, each TCR beta chain was defined by its CDR3 amino acid sequence together with its V-gene family, and reads without a unique V-gene family were excluded. A later analysis removed 600 or so highly shared, low-generation-probability nucleotide sequences to deal with suspected cross-contamination and a sequencing artifact. In a later analysis, a clonal expansion index was calculated for each public chain from normalized within-repertoire ranks of inferred template counts. A later analysis computed generation probabilities with a VDJ recombination model fitted to out-of-frame rearrangements, and checked the results against IGoR. A later analysis scored TCR-TCR, TCR-HLA and TCR-CMV co-occurrence with hypergeometric tests, applying a repertoire-size bias correction to TCR pairs. A later analysis estimated false discovery rates by permuting HLA or CMV assignments 20 times. A later analysis grouped co-occurring TCRs with DBSCAN, adding TCRdist sequence similarity when clustering within HLA-allele-positive subsets. For co-occurrence clustering, repertoires with fewer than 30,000 or more than 120,000 public chains were excluded, along with four to six repertoires with anomalous nucleotide sharing. Drawn from immuneACCESS, this table holds only the in-frame rearrangements with V and J called that TCRdb kept. Clones are partly lost; checked studies trace under half to an unresolved V gene and leave the rest unexplained. The V and J calls and clone size are taken from that table; D and trimming were inferred from the DNA. The table for this sample lists under 200,000 clones; roughly 70% of them were counted only once. Around 3% of the sample is in the top ten clones.

V is clipped by 1 base and J by 7 bases, and the sequence between their germline boundaries is 14 bases long. The CDR3 numbers 15 residues from cysteine through phenylalanine. This entry keeps only the CDR3 DNA: 45 bases, framed from base 1. Based on the germline V gene (reference sequence), the CDR1 and CDR2 sequences are LNHNV and YYDKDF. Overall study outcomes, separate from this receptor: A further reported finding was that TCR beta sequences accurately predicted the HLA-A and HLA-B alleles for most subjects in the first cohort. Presence/absence analyses assumed roughly uniform sequencing depth across donors, an assumption that may not hold. Because the 87-base-pair reads could not distinguish some IMGT-functional V segments, including TRBV6-2 and TRBV6-3, those segments were excluded. In this cohort, only TCR beta chains were sequenced, and detectable features were limited by the absence of alpha or paired-chain data. A later genetic analysis associated a missense DCLRE1C variant with V-gene and J-gene trimming of TCR beta chains, and an independent cohort replicated the association. In a later analysis, several top co-occurrence clusters were reported to appear linked to parvovirus B19, influenza, CMV and Epstein-Barr virus. Correlated functional status among segregating V segments might reflect linkage disequilibrium, but an unknown experimental factor could not be ruled out. Immune exposure information for the cohort was limited to CMV serostatus. The authors suggested that the approach could potentially be generalized to other disease states and immunological phenotypes. Specific HLA alleles were associated with 16,951 TCR beta sequences at a false discovery rate of 0.05 in a later analysis. While some public TCRs were present in many individuals, most TCR sequences turned up only very rarely across donors. The sequencing pipeline was judged likely to have produced a cluster of highly shared sequence variants as a technical artifact. According to a later analysis, most CMV-associated TCR beta chains appeared to be HLA-restricted, and the HLA associations seemed to be driven largely by CMV exposure. Because counts were too low, seventeen rarely observed V segments, including chromosome 9 orphons, were excluded from the earlier analysis of roughly 580 of the donors. A later analysis found that TCR association rates varied across HLA loci, with DRB1 alleles showing the most associated TCRs and HLA-C alleles the fewest. Because HLA typing was missing for some donors at each locus, association tests included only the typed subset. The classifier was reported to diagnose cytomegalovirus status with high specificity and sensitivity in both the original and validation cohorts. In a later analysis, HLA-associated TCR beta chains were found to be more clonally expanded and to have lower generation probabilities than equally common non-associated chains. The study gave a list of about 170 TCR beta chains associated with cytomegalovirus. A few of the identified cytomegalovirus-associated TCR beta chains were confirmed in vitro to be specific for cytomegalovirus antigens. According to a later genetic analysis, donors in an Asian-associated ancestry cluster had fewer N-insertions in productive TCRs than the approximately 650-donor mean. Assigning TCR associations to individual alleles was difficult when HLA alleles, especially DR and DQ, strongly co-occurred. Broadly in line with IMGT annotations, most TCR beta V segments showed up in productive rearrangements about 87% or about 30% of the time in an earlier analysis of around 600 of the donors.

The cohort was made up of 666 healthy bone marrow donors. At the time of sampling, every cohort member was nominally healthy, though immune exposures that went unrecorded were likely present. The donor was CMV seropositive and belonged to the group of 250 to 300 seropositive cohort members. Each donor provided a peripheral blood sample, and peripheral blood mononuclear cells were used for TCR beta sequencing. The Qiagen DNeasy Blood Extraction Kit was used to extract genomic DNA from the blood cell samples. The sequencing sample was made of PBMCs. The sequence joins TRBV15 to TRBJ1-5; no confident D gene assignment can be made. The sequence was obtained from a woman aged 45 to 65 in good health and CMV-seropositive. The CDR3 here reads CATSRGVGGIQPQHF. The DNA reads as follows: TGTGCCACCAGCAGAGGAGTTGGAGGAATCCAGCCCCAGCATTTT.